The clone carrying this T cell receptor (beta chain) counts as medium-sized. Specified treatment: randomized to nivolumab then ipilimumab (arm A) or the reverse (arm B). Sorted cells were live CD3+CD8+, lacking CD19 and CD56, from PBMCs. The CDR3 has 16 residues. Germline V gives CDR1 SEHNR, CDR2 FQNEAQ (reference sequence). Between the trimmed V and J ends, which lost 5 bases and 1 base, there was a span of 17 bases. These data originate in a study of sequential checkpoint blockade in melanoma. TCRdb's copy holds only in-frame clones and misses some; the assay was immunoSEQ multiplex PCR. The table shows 15,000 to 20,000 clones, with roughly 82% occurring only once.

The genes are TRBV7-9 and TRBJ1-1, with D uncertain. The specimen was CD8+ T cells sorted from blood (inferred from file names), collected from a patient given nivolumab and ipilimumab in sequence. The source is a human donor with melanoma. The CDR3 region is CASSPIAWPANTEAFF. The CDR3 DNA reads TGTGCCAGCAGCCCTATAGCTTGGCCGGCGAACACTGAAGCTTTCTTT. The full variable domain, its missing parts supplied by reference TRBV7-9 and TRBJ1-1, is DTGVSQNPRHKITKRGQNVTFRCDPISEHNRLYWYRQTLGQGPEFLTYFQNEAQLEKSRLLSDRFSAERPKGSFSTLEIQRTEQGDSAMYLCASSPIAWPANTEAFFGQGTRLTVV.